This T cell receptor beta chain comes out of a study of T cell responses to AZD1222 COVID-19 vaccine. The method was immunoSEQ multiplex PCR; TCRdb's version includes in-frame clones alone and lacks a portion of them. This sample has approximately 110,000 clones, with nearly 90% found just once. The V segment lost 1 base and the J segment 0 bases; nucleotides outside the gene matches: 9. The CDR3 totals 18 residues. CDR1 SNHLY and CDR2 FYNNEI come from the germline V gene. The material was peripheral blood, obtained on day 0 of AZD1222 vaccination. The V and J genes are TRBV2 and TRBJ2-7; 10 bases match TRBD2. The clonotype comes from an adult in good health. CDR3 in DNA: TGTGCCAGCAGTGAAGAACCTAGCGGGGGTCTTAGCTCCTACGAGCAGTACTTC. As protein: CASSEEPSGGLSSYEQYF.